The text below deals with one T cell receptor beta chain. The antigen is unknown. This sample is drawn from a study of vaccination and CD4 T cells after COVID-19. With the Oncomine TCR Beta short-read assay, DNA from cultured CD4+ T cells was sequenced. Via MiXCR, TCRdb re-called the PCR reads, giving one row per CDR3 protein. The data show roughly 8,000 distinct CDR3 sequences, about 50% seen once. The V and J ends lost 4 bases and 0 bases respectively, with 9 bases between them. Germline CDR1 MNHEY, CDR2 SVGAGI. There are 14 residues in the CDR3. The treatment here: approximately 9-day PBMC culture with coronavirus spike peptide pools or control peptides (ViraFEST assay). Some 2 million PBMCs were grown per well alongside roughly 9.1 IU/ml IL-2 and approximately 9.2 ug/ml peptide pools.

The clonotype was recovered from a human donor who had recovered from COVID-19. The chain links TRBV6-5 to TRBJ1-1; unclear D gene. The sequencing input was CD4+ T cells from blood, cultured in vitro. In nucleotides, the CDR3 is TGTGCCAGCAGTTCCCCCGCTATGAACACTGAAGCTTTCTTT. It codes for CASSSPAMNTEAFF.